Listed below are T cell receptor beta chains from one sample, sequenced in a study of shared clonotypes between healthy human individuals. Assay used: immunoSEQ multiplex PCR; TCRdb lists only in-frame clones, some missing. The sample holds roughly 2.5 million clones; around 90% are singletons and the top ten take over 0.12%. The specimen was naive CD4+ T cells sorted from blood. Every receptor here comes from a man aged 18 to 29 in good health. CDR3s include the opening cysteine and the closing phenylalanine or tryptophan. The D gene is left open where the match is weak. Size is stated for part of the rows, as once, few or many counts, or as a class when the clone is expanded.

j_call d_call clone_size v_call cdr3_aa cdr3_nt
TRBJ1-1 - - TRBV7-2 CASSLFEIGTEAFF TGTGCCAGCAGCTTATTTGAAATAGGGACTGAAGCTTTCTTT
TRBJ2-3 TRBD1 - TRBV10-2 CASSGQGLDTQYF TGCGCCAGCAGTGGACAGGGTTTAGATACGCAGTATTTT
TRBJ1-5 TRBD1 - TRBV9 CASSFPGQHDHSNQPQHF TGTGCCAGCAGCTTTCCGGGACAGCATGACCATAGCAATCAGCCCCAGCATTTT
TRBJ2-3 TRBD2 - TRBV5-1 CASKRGSGTSTDTQYF TGCGCCAGTAAGCGGGGGAGCGGTACAAGCACAGATACGCAGTATTTT
TRBJ2-2 TRBD2 - TRBV23-1 CASNQPRRGEVGELFF TGCGCCAGCAACCAACCGAGGCGGGGGGAAGTAGGGGAGCTGTTTTTT
TRBJ2-4 - - TRBV19 CASRARSENIQYF TGTGCCAGTAGGGCTAGGTCGGAAAACATTCAGTACTTC
TRBJ2-7 TRBD2 - TRBV6-5 CASRGLAGYYEQYF TGTGCCAGCAGAGGACTAGCGGGCTACTACGAGCAGTACTTC
TRBJ2-5 - - TRBV30 CAWSLGTPSWQETQYF TGTGCCTGGAGCCTCGGGACCCCCAGTTGGCAAGAGACCCAGTACTTC
TRBJ2-3 - once TRBV7-9 CASSPSGHTDTQYF TGTGCCAGCAGCCCTTCGGGACACACAGATACGCAGTATTTT
TRBJ1-3 - - TRBV9 CASSHNEQASSGNTIYF TGTGCCAGCAGCCATAATGAACAGGCTAGCTCTGGAAACACCATATATTTT
TRBJ2-7 TRBD2 - TRBV18 CASSSSGGLSYEQYF TGTGCCAGCTCATCGAGCGGGGGGCTTTCCTACGAGCAGTACTTC
TRBJ2-2 TRBD1 - TRBV28 CASRDRGNTGELFF TGTGCCAGCAGGGACAGGGGAAACACCGGGGAGCTGTTTTTT
TRBJ2-3 TRBD2 - TRBV7-2 CASSLGLAGMADTQYF TGTGCCAGCAGCTTGGGACTAGCGGGAATGGCAGATACGCAGTATTTT
TRBJ2-5 - - TRBV28 CASSFAGGGATQYF TGTGCCAGCAGTTTCGCTGGAGGGGGCGCGACCCAGTACTTC
TRBJ1-4 TRBD1 - TRBV18 CASSEGTGNEKLFF TGTGCCAGCTCGGAAGGGACAGGGAATGAAAAACTGTTTTTT
TRBJ1-5 TRBD1 - TRBV29-1 CSVGGQASNQPQHF TGCAGCGTTGGAGGACAGGCCAGCAATCAGCCCCAGCATTTT
TRBJ2-3 - - TRBV7-3 CASSGDVGARTDTQYF TGTGCCAGCAGCGGGGACGTCGGAGCACGCACAGATACGCAGTATTTT
TRBJ2-1 - - TRBV4-3 CASSQEGLRSSYNEQFF TGCGCCAGCAGCCAAGAGGGGCTGAGGAGCTCCTACAATGAGCAGTTCTTC
TRBJ1-2 - - TRBV7-9 CASSLANWGANYGYTF TGTGCCAGCAGCTTAGCGAACTGGGGAGCTAACTATGGCTACACCTTC
TRBJ1-6 - - TRBV23-1 CASRLGDGDSPLHF TGCGCCAGCAGATTGGGGGACGGAGATTCACCCCTCCACTTT
TRBJ1-2 TRBD1 - TRBV28 CASSSGQGIGGYTF TGTGCCAGCAGTTCGGGACAGGGAATCGGCGGCTACACCTTC
TRBJ1-1 - - TRBV2 CASKQGKTEAFF TGTGCCAGCAAACAGGGTAAAACTGAAGCTTTCTTT
TRBJ2-7 TRBD1 once TRBV29-1 CSVIRGRDRLSYEQYF TGCAGCGTTATTCGGGGTCGGGACAGGCTCTCCTACGAGCAGTACTTC
TRBJ1-5 TRBD1 - TRBV2 CASRNDRASQPQHF TGTGCCAGCAGAAATGACAGGGCTAGTCAGCCCCAGCATTTT
TRBJ2-5 - few TRBV7-2 CASSFKRDQETQYF TGTGCCAGCAGCTTTAAACGGGACCAAGAGACCCAGTACTTC
TRBJ1-1 - - TRBV28 CASSLSGLGMNTEAFF TGTGCCAGCAGTTTGTCAGGGCTGGGTATGAACACTGAAGCTTTCTTT
TRBJ2-7 TRBD1 - TRBV29-1 CSVLPGTGESYEQYF TGCAGCGTCCTGCCTGGGACAGGGGAATCCTACGAGCAGTACTTC
TRBJ1-6 - - TRBV28 CASSSSTGSNSPLHF TGTGCCAGCAGTTCCTCCACAGGGAGTAATTCACCCCTCCACTTT
TRBJ1-1 - once TRBV6-1 CASSEYPGFTEAFF TGTGCCAGCAGTGAATATCCGGGGTTCACTGAAGCTTTCTTT
TRBJ2-5 - - TRBV4-3 CASSEQLGETQYF TGCGCCAGCAGCGAACAGTTAGGAGAGACCCAGTACTTC
TRBJ2-2 - - TRBV5-1 CASSLGGTTGELFF TGCGCCAGCAGCCTCGGTGGGACGACCGGGGAGCTGTTTTTT
TRBJ2-1 - - TRBV7-2 CASSKDFSYNEQFF TGTGCCAGCTCCAAGGACTTCTCCTACAATGAGCAGTTCTTC
TRBJ2-3 - - TRBV5-6 CASSLLQGSTDTQYF TGTGCCAGCAGCTTGTTACAGGGCAGCACAGATACGCAGTATTTT
TRBJ2-5 - once TRBV18 CASSPTKGLKSRGETQYF TGTGCCAGCTCACCGACGAAGGGGTTGAAGTCAAGGGGGGAGACCCAGTACTTC
TRBJ1-6 TRBD1 - TRBV28 CASSTSGQVNSPLHF TGTGCCAGCAGCACCTCGGGACAGGTTAATTCACCCCTCCACTTT
TRBJ1-5 - - TRBV28 CASSPKQGARAYSNQPQHF TGTGCCAGCAGTCCAAAACAGGGTGCCCGAGCGTATAGCAATCAGCCCCAGCATTTT
TRBJ2-5 - once TRBV4-1 CASSQVPGPQETQYF TGCGCCAGCAGCCAAGTGCCGGGCCCTCAAGAGACCCAGTACTTC
TRBJ2-7 TRBD2 once TRBV5-6 CASSLSGGLAYEQYF TGTGCCAGCAGCCTTAGCGGGGGGCTTGCCTACGAGCAGTACTTC
TRBJ2-7 - - TRBV10-3 CAIRKQKDSYEQYF TGTGCCATCAGAAAGCAAAAGGACTCCTACGAGCAGTACTTC
TRBJ2-3 - - TRBV7-2 CASSLDGTDTQYF TGTGCCAGCAGCTTGGACGGCACAGATACGCAGTATTTT
TRBJ2-1 TRBD2 - TRBV2 CASSEVTREGQFF TGTGCCAGCAGTGAAGTGACCAGGGAGGGTCAGTTCTTC
TRBJ1-4 - - TRBV5-4 CASSSVGARLSTNEKLFF TGTGCCAGCAGCTCCGTGGGGGCGCGCCTCTCAACTAATGAAAAACTGTTTTTT
TRBJ2-5 - - TRBV18 CASSQNIGQQETQYF TGTGCCAGCTCACAAAACATAGGACAGCAAGAGACCCAGTACTTC
TRBJ2-3 - - TRBV5-8 CASSLGVEGTDTQYF TGTGCCAGCAGCTTGGGGGTCGAGGGAACAGATACGCAGTATTTT
TRBJ1-3 - - TRBV18 CASSPGNSGNTIYF TGTGCCAGCTCACCAGGGAACTCTGGAAACACCATATATTTT
TRBJ1-1 - few TRBV29-1 CSVVPRLNTEAFF TGCAGCGTTGTCCCCCGTCTGAACACTGAAGCTTTCTTT
TRBJ1-1 - - TRBV21-1 CASRYDSYTEAFF TGTGCCAGCAGATACGACAGTTACACTGAAGCTTTCTTT
TRBJ2-7 - once TRBV4-3 CASSQSRLSEQYF TGCGCCAGCAGCCAGTCCCGGCTCTCCGAGCAGTACTTC